Listed below are T cell receptor beta chains from one sample, sequenced in a study of human T cells and chemical hapten exposure. TCRdb passed the RACE reads through MiXCR, listing each CDR3 protein once. The sample yields more than 95,000 distinct CDR3 sequences, nearly 35% seen once. The sequenced sample was whole blood, obtained in connection with sensitization to the hapten diphenylcyclopropenone (DPC). The receptors here all came from a man aged 35-49 years with alopecia areata. Some clones in this sample may be carry-over from other donors' samples. CDR3s include the opening cysteine and the closing phenylalanine or tryptophan. The D gene is left open where the match is weak. Clone size, where shown, is once, few, many, or a class for clones that have expanded.

v_gene: TRBV7-2
j_gene: TRBJ1-5
d_gene: TRBD1
abundance: few
CDR3aa: CASSLVAGGDQPQHF
CDR3nt: TGTGCCAGCAGCTTAGTGGCAGGGGGCGATCAGCCCCAGCATTTT

v_gene: TRBV18
j_gene: TRBJ2-7
d_gene: TRBD1
abundance: few
CDR3aa: CASSQRTGIWNEQYF
CDR3nt: TGTGCCAGCTCACAACGGACAGGGATATGGAACGAGCAGTACTTC

v_gene: TRBV6-5
j_gene: TRBJ1-1
d_gene: .
abundance: .
CDR3aa: CASSYLPQTMNTEAFF
CDR3nt: TGTGCCAGCAGTTATTTGCCCCAGACCATGAACACTGAAGCTTTCTTT

v_gene: TRBV5-1
j_gene: TRBJ2-3
d_gene: .
abundance: .
CDR3aa: CASSLEGVLASDTQYF
CDR3nt: TGCGCCAGCAGCTTGGAGGGGGTACTAGCTTCAGATACGCAGTATTTT

v_gene: TRBV5-1
j_gene: TRBJ1-5
d_gene: TRBD1
abundance: .
CDR3aa: CASSLTGPNQPQHF
CDR3nt: TGCGCCAGCAGCCTGACAGGGCCGAATCAGCCCCAGCATTTT

v_gene: TRBV24-1
j_gene: TRBJ2-3
d_gene: TRBD2
abundance: .
CDR3aa: CATSDFSGLLRDF
CDR3nt: TGTGCCACCAGTGACTTTAGCGGGCTTCTTCGGGATTTT

v_gene: TRBV7-2
j_gene: TRBJ2-1
d_gene: TRBD2
abundance: few
CDR3aa: CASSFLSGPRDEQFF
CDR3nt: TGTGCCAGCAGCTTCCTTAGCGGGCCACGCGATGAGCAGTTCTTC

v_gene: TRBV20-1
j_gene: TRBJ2-5
d_gene: .
abundance: .
CDR3aa: CSARAVQGQETQYF
CDR3nt: TGCAGTGCTAGAGCTGTTCAGGGCCAAGAGACCCAGTACTTC

v_gene: TRBV7-2
j_gene: TRBJ1-1
d_gene: .
abundance: few
CDR3aa: CASSPSPSRTEAFF
CDR3nt: TGTGCCAGCAGCCCGTCGCCCAGTCGCACTGAAGCTTTCTTT

v_gene: TRBV7-2
j_gene: TRBJ2-3
d_gene: .
abundance: once
CDR3aa: CASSPDSPDTQYF
CDR3nt: TGTGCCAGCAGCCCGGACAGTCCAGATACACAGTATTTT

v_gene: TRBV9
j_gene: TRBJ1-2
d_gene: .
abundance: .
CDR3aa: CASSATEEYGYTF
CDR3nt: TGTGCCAGCAGCGCGACAGAAGAATATGGCTACACCTTC

v_gene: TRBV30
j_gene: TRBJ2-1
d_gene: .
abundance: few
CDR3aa: CAWSVRQYNEQFF
CDR3nt: TGTGCCTGGAGTGTACGACAGTACAATGAGCAGTTCTTC

v_gene: TRBV5-5
j_gene: TRBJ2-1
d_gene: TRBD2
abundance: few
CDR3aa: CASSLGGLAGNNEQFF
CDR3nt: TGTGCCAGCAGCTTGGGGGGACTAGCGGGAAACAATGAGCAGTTCTTC

v_gene: TRBV7-6
j_gene: TRBJ1-5
d_gene: .
abundance: .
CDR3aa: CASSLRPRVQDGSSNQPQHF
CDR3nt: TGTGCCAGCAGCCTCCGTCCCAGGGTCCAGGACGGGAGTAGCAATCAGCCCCAGCATTTT

v_gene: TRBV7-2
j_gene: TRBJ2-1
d_gene: .
abundance: few
CDR3aa: CASSLDGVRNEQFF
CDR3nt: TGTGCCAGCAGCTTGGATGGGGTTAGGAATGAGCAGTTCTTC

v_gene: TRBV28
j_gene: TRBJ2-5
d_gene: .
abundance: few
CDR3aa: CASSSPFGGGLGTQYF
CDR3nt: TGTGCCAGCAGTTCCCCCTTCGGGGGAGGACTGGGAACCCAGTACTTC

v_gene: TRBV7-2
j_gene: TRBJ1-4
d_gene: TRBD1
abundance: .
CDR3aa: CASSVGQGGEKLFF
CDR3nt: TGTGCCAGCAGCGTGGGACAGGGGGGTGAAAAACTGTTTTTT

v_gene: TRBV3-1
j_gene: TRBJ1-5
d_gene: TRBD1
abundance: once
CDR3aa: CASSPSQSGTGQHF
CDR3nt: TGTGCCAGCAGCCCATCTCAATCCGGGACAGGGCAGCATTTT

v_gene: TRBV7-2
j_gene: TRBJ2-5
d_gene: TRBD2
abundance: few
CDR3aa: CASSSQLAGGGETQYF
CDR3nt: TGTGCCAGCAGCTCCCAACTAGCGGGAGGAGGAGAGACCCAGTACTTC

v_gene: TRBV6-2/TRBV6-3
j_gene: TRBJ1-2
d_gene: .
abundance: .
CDR3aa: CASRIVPALYGYTF
CDR3nt: TGTGCCAGCAGAATCGTCCCCGCCCTATATGGCTACACCTTC

v_gene: TRBV27
j_gene: TRBJ1-6
d_gene: TRBD1
abundance: .
CDR3aa: CASSLGTEAHSPLHF
CDR3nt: TGTGCCAGCAGTTTAGGGACAGAGGCTCATTCACCCCTCCACTTT

v_gene: TRBV10-3
j_gene: TRBJ2-3
d_gene: TRBD2
abundance: few
CDR3aa: CATLAGGTDTQYF
CDR3nt: TGTGCCACCCTAGCGGGAGGGACAGATACGCAGTATTTT

v_gene: TRBV24-1
j_gene: TRBJ2-3
d_gene: .
abundance: .
CDR3aa: CATSDWASTDTQYF
CDR3nt: TGTGCCACCAGTGATTGGGCCAGCACAGATACGCAGTATTTT

v_gene: TRBV27
j_gene: TRBJ2-1
d_gene: TRBD2
abundance: .
CDR3aa: CASSLVGGGYNEQFF
CDR3nt: TGTGCCAGCAGTTTAGTGGGGGGGGGCTACAATGAGCAGTTCTTC

v_gene: TRBV28
j_gene: TRBJ2-1
d_gene: .
abundance: few
CDR3aa: CASSFFRRNEQFF
CDR3nt: TGTGCCAGCAGTTTCTTTCGGCGCAATGAGCAGTTCTTC

v_gene: TRBV7-2
j_gene: TRBJ2-1
d_gene: TRBD2
abundance: .
CDR3aa: CASSPGGAGASNEQFF
CDR3nt: TGTGCCAGCAGCCCCGGGGGGGCGGGAGCCTCCAATGAGCAGTTCTTC

v_gene: TRBV6-5
j_gene: TRBJ2-1
d_gene: .
abundance: .
CDR3aa: CASSYLTSNEQFF
CDR3nt: TGTGCCAGCAGTTATCTCACTAGCAATGAGCAGTTCTTC

v_gene: TRBV12-3/TRBV12-4
j_gene: TRBJ2-1
d_gene: .
abundance: large
CDR3aa: CASSRTPWSYEQFF
CDR3nt: TGTGCCAGCAGCCGTACTCCATGGAGTTATGAGCAGTTCTTC

v_gene: TRBV10-3
j_gene: TRBJ2-5
d_gene: .
abundance: .
CDR3aa: CAIALTGGQETQYF
CDR3nt: TGTGCCATCGCGTTGACTGGGGGCCAAGAGACCCAGTACTTC

v_gene: TRBV27
j_gene: TRBJ1-5
d_gene: .
abundance: .
CDR3aa: CASSLSRGSNQPQHF
CDR3nt: TGTGCCAGCAGTTTATCCAGGGGCAGCAATCAGCCCCAGCATTTT

v_gene: TRBV6-2/TRBV6-3
j_gene: TRBJ2-1
d_gene: .
abundance: .
CDR3aa: CASRGPSTYNEQFF
CDR3nt: TGTGCCAGCAGGGGGCCGTCTACCTACAATGAGCAGTTCTTC

v_gene: TRBV28
j_gene: TRBJ2-3
d_gene: .
abundance: .
CDR3aa: CASGEGGQGSDTQYF
CDR3nt: TGTGCCAGCGGAGAGGGGGGGCAGGGGTCAGATACGCAGTATTTT

v_gene: TRBV13
j_gene: TRBJ2-1
d_gene: TRBD2
abundance: .
CDR3aa: CASSSRLANEQFF
CDR3nt: TGTGCCAGCAGCTCAAGACTAGCTAATGAGCAGTTCTTC

v_gene: TRBV5-5
j_gene: TRBJ2-1
d_gene: TRBD2
abundance: few
CDR3aa: CASSLGPSGSARDEQFF
CDR3nt: TGTGCCAGCAGCTTGGGGCCTAGCGGGAGTGCAAGGGATGAGCAGTTCTTC

v_gene: TRBV29-1
j_gene: TRBJ2-1
d_gene: TRBD2
abundance: .
CDR3aa: CSVGAAAGAGQFF
CDR3nt: TGCAGCGTTGGGGCGGCAGCGGGAGCCGGGCAGTTCTTC

v_gene: TRBV6-5
j_gene: TRBJ2-5
d_gene: .
abundance: few
CDR3aa: CASSFFQGQETQYF
CDR3nt: TGTGCCAGCAGTTTCTTTCAAGGGCAAGAGACCCAGTACTTC

v_gene: TRBV5-1
j_gene: TRBJ2-3
d_gene: .
abundance: .
CDR3aa: CASSSDFVITDTQYF
CDR3nt: TGCGCCAGCAGCTCGGATTTTGTGATCACAGATACGCAGTATTTT

v_gene: TRBV7-2
j_gene: TRBJ2-1
d_gene: TRBD2
abundance: few
CDR3aa: CASSLGLAGVNEQFF
CDR3nt: TGTGCCAGCAGCTTAGGGCTAGCGGGAGTCAATGAGCAGTTCTTC

v_gene: TRBV7-9
j_gene: TRBJ1-2
d_gene: .
abundance: .
CDR3aa: CASRRMAASYGYTF
CDR3nt: TGTGCCAGCAGACGGATGGCGGCGTCCTATGGCTACACCTTC

v_gene: TRBV7-2
j_gene: TRBJ1-4
d_gene: .
abundance: .
CDR3aa: CASRYQGTNEKLFF
CDR3nt: TGTGCCAGCAGATACCAAGGGACTAATGAAAAACTGTTTTTT

v_gene: TRBV12-3/TRBV12-4
j_gene: TRBJ2-7
d_gene: TRBD2
abundance: .
CDR3aa: CASTTLAGAHEQYF
CDR3nt: TGTGCCAGCACGACACTAGCGGGAGCCCACGAGCAGTACTTC

v_gene: TRBV5-1
j_gene: TRBJ2-7
d_gene: .
abundance: .
CDR3aa: CASSLVAEFEQYF
CDR3nt: TGCGCCAGCAGCTTGGTTGCAGAATTCGAGCAGTACTTC

v_gene: TRBV7-9
j_gene: TRBJ1-1
d_gene: .
abundance: few
CDR3aa: CASSVTYTEAFF
CDR3nt: TGTGCCAGCAGCGTTACGTACACTGAAGCTTTCTTT

v_gene: TRBV18
j_gene: TRBJ1-5
d_gene: .
abundance: .
CDR3aa: CASSPWGRQNQPQHF
CDR3nt: TGTGCCAGCTCACCATGGGGCAGGCAGAATCAGCCCCAGCATTTT

v_gene: TRBV30
j_gene: TRBJ1-2
d_gene: .
abundance: .
CDR3aa: CAWSVLGAGGYTF
CDR3nt: TGTGCCTGGAGTGTATTAGGGGCGGGCGGCTACACCTTC

v_gene: TRBV7-9
j_gene: TRBJ2-1
d_gene: TRBD1
abundance: few
CDR3aa: CASSLGGTGGNNEQFF
CDR3nt: TGTGCCAGCAGCTTAGGAGGGACAGGGGGCAACAATGAGCAGTTCTTC

v_gene: TRBV21-1
j_gene: TRBJ2-7
d_gene: .
abundance: .
CDR3aa: CASSKAQGRSSYEQYF
CDR3nt: TGTGCCAGCAGCAAAGCCCAGGGTCGTTCGTCCTACGAGCAGTACTTC

v_gene: TRBV20-1
j_gene: TRBJ2-3
d_gene: TRBD2
abundance: few
CDR3aa: CSARGAGGYTDTQYF
CDR3nt: TGCAGTGCCAGAGGAGCGGGGGGGTACACAGATACGCAGTATTTT

v_gene: TRBV6-4
j_gene: TRBJ2-1
d_gene: TRBD2
abundance: .
CDR3aa: CASSEIAGGPLNEQFF
CDR3nt: TGTGCCAGCAGTGAAATAGCGGGAGGGCCTCTCAATGAGCAGTTCTTC

v_gene: TRBV6-5
j_gene: TRBJ2-7
d_gene: TRBD1
abundance: .
CDR3aa: CASSPRQGWNEQYF
CDR3nt: TGTGCCAGCAGCCCTCGACAGGGGTGGAACGAGCAGTACTTC

v_gene: TRBV24-1
j_gene: TRBJ2-2
d_gene: TRBD1
abundance: .
CDR3aa: CATSDSAGQGGTGELFF
CDR3nt: TGTGCCACCAGTGATTCGGCCGGACAGGGTGGGACCGGGGAGCTGTTTTTT

v_gene: TRBV7-7
j_gene: TRBJ2-3
d_gene: TRBD1
abundance: few
CDR3aa: CASSLSPGGNTDTQYF
CDR3nt: TGTGCTAGCAGCTTAAGTCCAGGGGGCAACACAGATACGCAGTATTTT

v_gene: TRBV7-2
j_gene: TRBJ2-6
d_gene: .
abundance: .
CDR3aa: CASSPQGGGANVLTF
CDR3nt: TGTGCCAGCAGCCCCCAGGGGGGAGGGGCCAACGTCCTGACTTTC

v_gene: TRBV6-5
j_gene: TRBJ1-1
d_gene: .
abundance: .
CDR3aa: CASSYSSRAGSGEAFF
CDR3nt: TGTGCCAGCAGTTACTCTTCCAGGGCCGGGTCGGGAGAAGCTTTCTTT

v_gene: TRBV23-1
j_gene: TRBJ2-7
d_gene: .
abundance: .
CDR3aa: CASSQRAGGYEQYF
CDR3nt: TGCGCCAGCAGTCAAAGGGCAGGGGGGTACGAGCAGTACTTC